This T cell receptor beta chain is drawn from a study of graft-versus-host responses after intestinal transplantation. This table comes from immunoSEQ multiplex PCR, and its TCRdb copy is limited to in-frame clones, with some not included. The repertoire holds about 88,000 clones, with approximately 94% as singletons. General study points: Allograft graft-versus-host to host-versus-graft clonal ratios ran high in patients with graft-donor T cell macrochimerism.

This clone was observed once. Antigen unknown. Germline V gene sequence: CDR1 MNHEY, CDR2 SMNVEV (reference sequence). V lost 4 bases, J lost 5 bases, and 8 bases stayed unmatched. The CDR3 is 15 amino acids. This chain uses TRBV27 with TRBJ2-5; 9 bases are shared with TRBD1. The origin of this receptor is a human donor who was the organ donor for an intestinal transplant. This specimen was unstimulated CD4+ T cells sorted from spleen or lymph node cells, taken before transplant. The CDR3, as DNA: TGTGCCAGCAGTTCTTGGGACAGGGCGACCGAGACCCAGTACTTC. This gives the protein CASSSWDRATETQYF.